This T cell receptor (beta chain) was retrieved from a study of T-cell memory formation after mild COVID-19. This clonotype appeared a few times. The V gene end was trimmed by 6 bases and the J gene end by 2 bases; junction bases not matched to a gene: 9. From germline, CDR1 is MNHNY and CDR2 SVGAGI (reference sequence). The CDR3 is 17 amino acids. TCRdb ran MiXCR on the 5' RACE reads and lists one entry per CDR3 protein. This table has around 130,000 distinct CDR3 sequences, around 6.3% appearing once. The clonotype originates from an adult woman who had mild COVID-19 (a few samples of this study predate the infection). Cell type and time point are not known. The sequencing input was PBMCs or a T cell subset sorted from them (not recorded which). The chain links TRBV6-6 to TRBJ2-6, with 8 bases that match TRBD2. The CDR3 region has the DNA TGTGCCAGCAGCGGACTAGCAGGATCTCCTGGGGCCAACGTCCTGACTTTC. Protein: CASSGLAGSPGANVLTF.